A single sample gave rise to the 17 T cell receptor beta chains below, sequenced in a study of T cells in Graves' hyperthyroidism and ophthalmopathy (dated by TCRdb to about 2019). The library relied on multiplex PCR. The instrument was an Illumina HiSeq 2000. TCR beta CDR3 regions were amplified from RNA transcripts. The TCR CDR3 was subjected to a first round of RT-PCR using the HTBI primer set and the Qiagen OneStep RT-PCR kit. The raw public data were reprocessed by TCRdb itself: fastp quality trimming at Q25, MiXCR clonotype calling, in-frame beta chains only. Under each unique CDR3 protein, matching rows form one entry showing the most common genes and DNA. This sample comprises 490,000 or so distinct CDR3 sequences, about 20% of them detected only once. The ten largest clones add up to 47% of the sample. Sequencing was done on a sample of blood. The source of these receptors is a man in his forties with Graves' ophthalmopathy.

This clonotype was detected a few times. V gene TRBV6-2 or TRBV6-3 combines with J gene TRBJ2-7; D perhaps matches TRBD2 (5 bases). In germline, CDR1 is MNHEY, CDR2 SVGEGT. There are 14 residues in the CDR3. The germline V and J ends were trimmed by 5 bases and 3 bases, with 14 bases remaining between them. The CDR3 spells CASSTSAGGYEQYF. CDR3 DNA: TGTGCCAGCAGTACGAGCGCCGGAGGCTACGAGCAGTACTTC.

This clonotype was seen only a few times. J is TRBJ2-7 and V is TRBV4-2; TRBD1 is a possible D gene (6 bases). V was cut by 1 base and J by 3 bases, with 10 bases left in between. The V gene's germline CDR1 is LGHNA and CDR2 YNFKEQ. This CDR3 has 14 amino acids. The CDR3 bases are TGTGCCAGCAGCCAAGGGACAGAGGACTACGAGCAGTACTTC. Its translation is CASSQGTEDYEQYF.

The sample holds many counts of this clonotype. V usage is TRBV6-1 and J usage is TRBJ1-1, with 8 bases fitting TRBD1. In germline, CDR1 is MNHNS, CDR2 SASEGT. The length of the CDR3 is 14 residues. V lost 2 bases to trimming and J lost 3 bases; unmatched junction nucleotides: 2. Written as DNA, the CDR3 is TGTGCCAGCAGTGAACTACAGGGGGACACTGAAGCTTTCTTT. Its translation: CASSELQGDTEAFF.

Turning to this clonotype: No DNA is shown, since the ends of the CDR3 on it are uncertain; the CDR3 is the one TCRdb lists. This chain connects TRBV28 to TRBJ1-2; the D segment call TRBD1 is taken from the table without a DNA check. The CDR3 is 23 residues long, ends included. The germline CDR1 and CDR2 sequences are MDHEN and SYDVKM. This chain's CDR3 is CASNVLRETTEQYFGPGAYGYTF.

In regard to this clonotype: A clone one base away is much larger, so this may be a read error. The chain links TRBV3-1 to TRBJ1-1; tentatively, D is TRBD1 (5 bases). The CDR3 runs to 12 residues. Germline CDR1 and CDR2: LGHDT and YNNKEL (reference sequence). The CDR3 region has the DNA TGTGCCAGCGGCCAATCAGGGACTGAAGCTTTCTTT. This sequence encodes CASGQSGTEAFF.

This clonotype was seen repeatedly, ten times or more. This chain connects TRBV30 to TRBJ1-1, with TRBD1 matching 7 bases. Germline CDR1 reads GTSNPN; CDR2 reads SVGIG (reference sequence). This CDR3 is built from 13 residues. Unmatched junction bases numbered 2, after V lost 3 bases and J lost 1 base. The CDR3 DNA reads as TGTGCCTGGAGGACAGGGACGAACACTGAAGCTTTCTTT. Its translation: CAWRTGTNTEAFF.

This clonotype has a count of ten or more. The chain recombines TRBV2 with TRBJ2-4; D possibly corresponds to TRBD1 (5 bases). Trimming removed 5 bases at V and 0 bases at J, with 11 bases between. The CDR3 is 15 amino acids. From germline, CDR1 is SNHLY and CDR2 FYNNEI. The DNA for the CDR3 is TGTGCCAGCAGTCCGACAGAGCTAGCCAAAAACATTCAGTACTTC. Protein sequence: CASSPTELAKNIQYF.

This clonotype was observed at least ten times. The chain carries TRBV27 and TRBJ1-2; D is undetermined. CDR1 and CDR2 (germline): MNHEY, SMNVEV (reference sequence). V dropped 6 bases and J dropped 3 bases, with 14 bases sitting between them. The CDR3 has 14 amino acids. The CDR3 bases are TGTGCCAGCAGCCTGAAATCAGAGGACTATGGCTACACCTTC. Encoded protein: CASSLKSEDYGYTF.

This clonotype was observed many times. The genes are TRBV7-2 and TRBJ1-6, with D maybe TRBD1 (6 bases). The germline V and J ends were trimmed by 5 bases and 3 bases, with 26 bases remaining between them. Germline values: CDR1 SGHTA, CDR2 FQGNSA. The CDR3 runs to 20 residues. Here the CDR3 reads CASSPRRGAFFPFYNSPLHF. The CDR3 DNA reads TGTGCCAGCAGCCCCCGGAGGGGGGCGTTTTTTCCATTCTATAATTCACCCCTCCACTTT.

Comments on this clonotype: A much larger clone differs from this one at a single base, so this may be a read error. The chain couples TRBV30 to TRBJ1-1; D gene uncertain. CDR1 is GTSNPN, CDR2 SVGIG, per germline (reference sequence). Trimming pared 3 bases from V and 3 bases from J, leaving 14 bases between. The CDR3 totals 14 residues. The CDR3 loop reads CAWSRTSRDTEAFF. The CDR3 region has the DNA TGTGCCTGGAGCCGGACGAGTAGGGACACTGAAGCTTTCTTT. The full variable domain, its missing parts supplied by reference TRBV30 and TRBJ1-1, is SQTIHQWPATLVQPVGSPLSLECTVEGTSNPNLYWYRQAAGRGLQLLFYSVGIGQISSEVPQNLSASRPQDRQFILSSKKLLLSDSGFYLCAWSRTSRDTEAFFGQGTRLTVV.

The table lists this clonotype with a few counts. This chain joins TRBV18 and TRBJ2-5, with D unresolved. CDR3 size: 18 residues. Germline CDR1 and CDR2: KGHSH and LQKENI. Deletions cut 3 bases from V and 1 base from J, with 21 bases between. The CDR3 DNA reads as TGTGCCAGCTCACCTGCTGCGTTATCCACCCCGTCCCAAGAGACCCAGTACTTC. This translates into CASSPAALSTPSQETQYF. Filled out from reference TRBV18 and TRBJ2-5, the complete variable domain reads NAGVMQNPRHLVRRRGQEARLRCSPMKGHSHVYWYRQLPEEGLKFMVYLQKENIIDESGMPKERFSAEFPKEGPSILRIQQVVRGDSAAYFCASSPAALSTPSQETQYFGPGTRLLVL.

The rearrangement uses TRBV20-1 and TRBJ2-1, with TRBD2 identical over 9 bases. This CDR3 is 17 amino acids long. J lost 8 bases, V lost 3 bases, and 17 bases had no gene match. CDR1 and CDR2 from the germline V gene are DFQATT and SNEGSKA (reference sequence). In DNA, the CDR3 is TGCAGTGCTAGGGGGGCCGGCGGGGGCGGGGGGGCTTATGAGCAGTTCTTC. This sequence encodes CSARGAGGGGGAYEQFF.

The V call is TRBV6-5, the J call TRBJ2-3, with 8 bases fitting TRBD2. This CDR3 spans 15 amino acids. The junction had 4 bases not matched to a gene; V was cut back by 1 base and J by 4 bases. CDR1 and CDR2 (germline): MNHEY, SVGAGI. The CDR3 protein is CASSYFGGASDTQYF. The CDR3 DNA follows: TGTGCCAGCAGTTACTTCGGGGGGGCCTCAGATACGCAGTATTTT.

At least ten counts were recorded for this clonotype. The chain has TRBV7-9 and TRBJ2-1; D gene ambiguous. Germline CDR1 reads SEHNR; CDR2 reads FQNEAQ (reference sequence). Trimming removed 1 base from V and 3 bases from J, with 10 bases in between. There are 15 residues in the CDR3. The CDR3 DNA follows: TGTGCCAGCAGCTTAGTTTCCGTGAGCTACAATGAGCAGTTCTTC. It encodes CASSLVSVSYNEQFF.

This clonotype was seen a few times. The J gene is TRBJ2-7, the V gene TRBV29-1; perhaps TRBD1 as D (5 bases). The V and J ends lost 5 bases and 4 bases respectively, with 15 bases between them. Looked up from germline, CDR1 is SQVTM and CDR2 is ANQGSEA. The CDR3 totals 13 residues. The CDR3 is CSVSSRVRYEQYF. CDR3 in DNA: TGCAGCGTTTCGTCCAGGGTACGATACGAGCAGTACTTC.

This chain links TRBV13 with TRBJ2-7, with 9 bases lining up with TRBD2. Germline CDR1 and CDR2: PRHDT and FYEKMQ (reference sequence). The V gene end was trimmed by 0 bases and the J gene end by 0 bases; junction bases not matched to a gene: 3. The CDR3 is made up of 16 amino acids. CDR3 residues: CASSLGSSGVSYEQYF. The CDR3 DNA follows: TGTGCCAGCAGCTTAGGATCTAGCGGGGTCTCCTACGAGCAGTACTTC. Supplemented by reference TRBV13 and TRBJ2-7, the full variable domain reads AAGVIQSPRHLIKEKRETATLKCYPIPRHDTVYWYQQGPGQDPQFLISFYEKMQSDKGSIPDRFSAQQFSDYHSELNMSSLELGDSALYFCASSLGSSGVSYEQYFGPGTRLTVT.

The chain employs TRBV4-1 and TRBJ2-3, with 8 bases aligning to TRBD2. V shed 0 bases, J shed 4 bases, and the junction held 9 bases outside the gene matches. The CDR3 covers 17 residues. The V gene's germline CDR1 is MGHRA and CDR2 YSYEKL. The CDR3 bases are TGCGCCAGCAGCCAAGACCTAATAGGGACTAGGGCAGATACGCAGTATTTT. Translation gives CASSQDLIGTRADTQYF.